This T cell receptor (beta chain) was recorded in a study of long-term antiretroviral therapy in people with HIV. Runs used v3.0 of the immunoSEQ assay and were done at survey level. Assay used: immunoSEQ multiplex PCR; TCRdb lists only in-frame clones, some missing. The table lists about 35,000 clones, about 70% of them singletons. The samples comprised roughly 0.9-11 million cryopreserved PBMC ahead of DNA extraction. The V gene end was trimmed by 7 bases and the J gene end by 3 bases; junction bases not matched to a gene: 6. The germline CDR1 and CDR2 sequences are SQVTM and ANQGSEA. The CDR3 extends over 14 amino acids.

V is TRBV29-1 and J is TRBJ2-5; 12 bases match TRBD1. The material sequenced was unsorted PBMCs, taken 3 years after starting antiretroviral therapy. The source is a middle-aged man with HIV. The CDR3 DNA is TGCAGCGCCAGGGACAGGGGGCGTGAAGAGACCCAGTACTTC. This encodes CSARDRGREETQYF.